Presented here are 21 T cell receptor beta chains from one specimen sequenced in a study of cytomegalovirus exposure and HLA in healthy donors. The PCR ran on 60 Vbeta and 13 Jbeta primers. Profiling relied on immunoSEQ multiplex PCR, and the TCRdb table lists in-frame clones only, not all of them. Here the sample spans about 140,000 clones, approximately 80% being singletons. Sequencing used PBMCs. These TCRs come from a boy aged 2 to 10 in good health and CMV-seronegative.

The chain combines TRBV18 with TRBJ2-7; 7 positions agree with TRBD1. V dropped 0 bases and J dropped 1; count of bases not matched to a gene: 0. Germline V gives CDR1 KGHSH, CDR2 LQKENI. The CDR3 sequence is 14 residues long. CDR3: CASSPPGQSYEQYF. DNA for the CDR3: TGTGCCAGCTCACCACCGGGACAGTCCTACGAGCAGTACTTC.

J is TRBJ2-7 and V is TRBV6-5; perhaps TRBD1 as D (6 bases). V was pared by 4 bases and J by 4 bases, with 8 bases between. Germline V gives CDR1 MNHEY, CDR2 SVGAGI. The CDR3 has 12 amino acids. CDR3 region: CASSSGQYEQYF. In DNA form, the CDR3 reads TGTGCCAGCAGTTCCGGACAGTACGAGCAGTACTTC.

This rearrangement joins TRBV4-1 to TRBJ2-2; 7 bases are a match to TRBD2. Losses at the gene ends were 4 bases for V and 6 bases for J; bases not matched to a gene: 8. The V gene's germline CDR1 is MGHRA and CDR2 YSYEKL. The CDR3 has 15 amino acids. CDR3 amino acids: CASSPTRAGSGELFF. CDR3 DNA sequence: TGCGCCAGCAGCCCTACGAGAGCGGGGTCCGGGGAGCTGTTTTTT.

The chain combines TRBV5-6 with TRBJ2-2; 8 bases match TRBD1. This CDR3 is 15 amino acids long. CDR1 and CDR2 from the germline V gene are SGHDT and YYEEEE. Trimming at V came to 7 bases and at J to 4 bases, leaving 9 bases not matched to a gene. CDR3: CASHRTGLGTGELFF. CDR3 in DNA: TGTGCCAGCCACCGGACAGGGTTGGGCACCGGGGAGCTGTTTTTT. The full variable domain, rest sourced from reference TRBV5-6 and TRBJ2-2, is DAGVTQSPTHLIKTRGQQVTLRCSPKSGHDTVSWYQQALGQGPQFIFQYYEEEERQRGNFPDRFSGHQFPNYSSELNVNALLLGDSALYLCASHRTGLGTGELFFGEGSRLTVL.

The V call is TRBV10-3, the J call TRBJ2-7; 9 bases fit TRBD1. The germline CDR1 and CDR2 sequences are ENHRY and SYGVKD. J gave up 9 bases and V 4 bases, and 10 bases lay outside the gene matches. CDR3 length equals 14 residues. For the CDR3, the DNA is TGTGCCATCAGTGGGTCGGAGGGACAGGGCCGGCAGTACTTC. This gives the protein CAISGSEGQGRQYF.

The CDR3 loop reads CASSSGSSWGANEKLFF. CDR3 nucleotides: TGTGCCAGCAGCTCGGGCAGTTCGTGGGGCGCGAATGAAAAACTGTTTTTT. The rearrangement joins TRBV5-4 to TRBJ1-4; D is perhaps TRBD1 (5 bases). The germline CDR1 and CDR2 sequences are SGHNT and YYREEE (reference sequence). Trimming took 3 bases from V and 5 from J, leaving 20 bases between them. There are 17 residues in the CDR3.

V gene TRBV7-9 combines with J gene TRBJ1-2, with TRBD1 matching over 9 bases. J lost 7 bases, V lost 6 bases, and 6 bases had no gene match. This CDR3 has 13 residues. CDR1 is SEHNR and CDR2 is FQNEAQ in the germline V gene (reference sequence). CDR3 region: CASSRGTGFGYTF. In DNA form, the CDR3 reads TGTGCCAGCAGTAGGGGGACAGGGTTTGGCTACACCTTC.

This rearrangement joins TRBV6-9 to TRBJ1-5; D perhaps matches TRBD1 (5 bases). V shed 3 bases and J shed 2 bases, with 14 bases lying between them. This CDR3 comprises 16 residues. Germline lookup yields CDR1 MNHGY and CDR2 SVAAGI. The CDR3 loop reads CASSYQGWGGNQPQHF. CDR3 nucleotides: TGTGCCAGCAGTTACCAGGGATGGGGCGGCAATCAGCCCCAGCATTTT.

This clone was counted only a few times. This chain connects TRBV27 to TRBJ2-7, with TRBD1 matching 7 bases. The CDR3 runs to 14 residues. Germline trimming cut 5 bases from V and 2 bases from J; bases unmatched to any gene: 6. Germline V CDR1 and CDR2: MNHEY, SMNVEV (reference sequence). The CDR3 nucleotides read TGTGCCAGCAGTCCAGGGACAGTACCCTACGAGCAGTACTTC. It codes for CASSPGTVPYEQYF.

This rearrangement joins TRBV9 to TRBJ2-1; weak D call: TRBD1 (6 bases). Germline V gene lookup returns CDR1 SGDLS and CDR2 YYNGEE. The CDR3 sequence is 15 residues long. V lost 4 bases and J lost 3, with 14 bases in between. This chain's CDR3 is CASSIRSDSYNEQFF. In nucleotides, the CDR3 is TGTGCCAGCAGCATCCGCTCGGACAGCTACAATGAGCAGTTCTTC.

DNA for the CDR3: TGTGCCAGCAGCCCCTTAGGGGGGGCTAACACTGAAGCTTTCTTT. As protein: CASSPLGGANTEAFF. V usage is TRBV11-2 and J usage is TRBJ1-1; weak D call: TRBD1 (6 bases). In germline, CDR1 is SGHAT, CDR2 FQNNGV. V lost 5 bases to trimming and J lost 2 bases, with 15 bases between them. The length of the CDR3 is 15 residues.

This chain joins TRBV27 and TRBJ1-4, with D unclear. The CDR3 extends over 14 amino acids. Trimming pared 2 bases from V and 0 bases from J, leaving 4 bases between. The germline V gene encodes CDR1 MNHEY and CDR2 SMNVEV (reference sequence). CDR3 sequence reads: CASSLPATNEKLFF. CDR3 in DNA: TGTGCCAGCAGTTTACCCGCAACTAATGAAAAACTGTTTTTT.

The chain recombines TRBV7-3 with TRBJ2-2, with TRBD2 matching over 8 bases. This CDR3 comprises 15 residues. CDR1 is SGHTA and CDR2 is FQGTGA in the germline V gene. V lost 5 bases and J lost 7; bases outside the gene matches: 9. The CDR3, as DNA: TGTGCCAGCAGCCCACGGGGGGGTTCTGTCGGGGAGCTGTTTTTT. Translated: CASSPRGGSVGELFF.

This chain joins TRBV6-5 and TRBJ1-2; D is unresolved. Germline V CDR1 and CDR2: MNHEY, SVGAGI. Trimming cost V 5 bases and J 0 bases, with 7 bases left between them. CDR3 size: 13 residues. The DNA of the CDR3 is TGTGCCAGCAGTCACGGGACTAACTATGGCTACACCTTC. Its protein product is CASSHGTNYGYTF.

This rearrangement joins TRBV27 to TRBJ1-1; weak D call: TRBD1 (6 bases). CDR3 size: 16 residues. Trimming cost V 4 bases and J 2 bases, with 17 bases left between them. Germline lookup yields CDR1 MNHEY and CDR2 SMNVEV (reference sequence). Here the CDR3 reads CASSSTRYRANTEAFF. The CDR3 DNA is TGTGCCAGCAGTTCAACTCGTTACAGGGCTAACACTGAAGCTTTCTTT.

V usage is TRBV30 and J usage is TRBJ1-2, with 8 bases lining up with TRBD1. V trimming: 1 base; J trimming: 6 bases; junction bases outside the gene matches: 4. Germline V gene lookup returns CDR1 GTSNPN and CDR2 SVGIG (reference sequence). This CDR3 contains 13 residues. CDR3 amino acids: CAWSGTRGHGYTF. The DNA of the CDR3 is TGTGCCTGGAGTGGAACCAGGGGGCATGGCTACACCTTC.

This clone was found a few times. The V gene is TRBV21-1, the J gene TRBJ2-5; the D call of TRBD2 is as the table states it, not checked on the DNA. TRBV21-1 is reported as a pseudogene. The CDR3 runs to 23 residues. CDR3 residues: CASSKVRPSGRAIPHPVQETQYF. The CDR3, as DNA: TGTGCCAGCAGCAAAGTCCGGCCCAGCGGGAGGGCCATACCGCACCCAGTCCAAGAGACCCAGTACTTC.

This chain connects TRBV28 to TRBJ2-3; 7 bases fit TRBD2. The CDR3 has 18 amino acids. J gave up 2 bases and V 3 bases, and 14 bases lay outside the gene matches. In germline, CDR1 is MDHEN, CDR2 SYDVKM. The CDR3 spells CASSFWGGGAGNTDTQYF. The CDR3 DNA follows: TGTGCCAGCAGTTTCTGGGGTGGAGGAGCGGGAAACACAGATACGCAGTATTTT.

The genes are TRBV27 and TRBJ1-4; D possibly corresponds to TRBD1 (5 bases). Germline CDR1 MNHEY, CDR2 SMNVEV (reference sequence). The CDR3 consists of 13 residues. Trimming stripped 8 bases from V and 11 bases from J, with 18 bases between. CDR3 region: CASCPFTGDKLFF. DNA for the CDR3: TGTGCCAGCTGCCCGTTTACGGGGGATAAACTGTTTTTT.

The rearrangement joins TRBV5-1 to TRBJ2-5; possibly TRBD2 for D (6 bases). V was shortened by 5 bases and J by 5 bases, with 22 bases between the two germline ends. The germline V gene has CDR1 SGHRS and CDR2 YFSETQ. This CDR3 has 16 amino acids. CDR3 region: CASRFSGPTTSETQYF. The DNA for the CDR3 is TGCGCCAGCAGATTCAGCGGGCCCACGACGTCGGAGACCCAGTACTTC.

The chain links TRBV29-1 to TRBJ1-2, with 7 bases that match TRBD1. CDR1 is SQVTM, CDR2 ANQGSEA, per germline. J was trimmed by 2 bases and V by 1 base; bases with no gene match: 1. The CDR3 spans 13 residues. Here the CDR3 reads CSVEATGNYGYTF. CDR3 sequence (DNA): TGCAGCGTTGAAGCGACAGGGAACTATGGCTACACCTTC. Full variable domain (outside the CDR3, taken from reference TRBV29-1 and TRBJ1-2): SAVISQKPSRDICQRGTSLTIQCQVDSQVTMMFWYRQQPGQSLTLIATANQGSEATYESGFVIDKFPISRPNLTFSTLTVSNMSPEDSSIYLCSVEATGNYGYTFGSGTRLTVV.